This T cell receptor beta chain was obtained from a study of control samples from healthy donors and cancer patients (dated by TCRdb to about 2020). From cysteine to phenylalanine, the CDR3 is 12 amino acids long. The CDR3 DNA has 36 bases and is translated from base 1. The germline V gene sets CDR1 to SNHLY and CDR2 to FYNNEI. The trim is 8 bases for V and 7 bases for J, with a gap of 14 bases between the germline ends. Libraries were constructed by the immunoSEQ multiplex PCR assay. TCRdb took this table from immuneACCESS and kept in-frame rearrangements with V and J called. Such tables lack part of the clones; where checked against another copy, unresolved V genes explain under half of the gap, and the rest is unexplained. For this sample there are about 94,000 clones; just over 90% appear just once. Over 3% of the sample is held by the ten biggest clonotypes. A remark on this clone: Its antigen has not been determined. No clone much larger than this one lies a single base away; base qualities are absent.

This receptor was identified in a woman between 18 and 30 years old in good health. The V and J genes are TRBV2 and TRBJ1-1; the D gene is possibly TRBD1, with 6 bases matching. The sequenced sample consisted of blood. The nucleotide sequence reads TGTGCCAGCGGGAACAGGGATCGTGAAGCTTTCTTT. It translates to CASGNRDREAFF.